The entry that follows covers one TCR beta chain sequence. Germline CDR1 reads SGHVS; CDR2 reads FQNEAQ. Trimming at V came to 3 bases and at J to 3 bases, leaving 6 bases not matched to a gene. CDR3 length: 15 residues. This entry is derived from a study of blood T cell repertoires in COVID-19. Clones were sequenced by immunoSEQ multiplex PCR, and TCRdb holds only the in-frame ones, with some missing. The data show under 200,000 clones, over 70% seen once. This chain connects TRBV7-8 to TRBJ2-3; 7 positions match TRBD2. Specimen: peripheral blood. This TCR was recovered from a woman older than 75 with active or convalescent COVID-19. The CDR3, as DNA: TGTGCCAGCAGCTTTCCCGGGGGGAGTACAGATACGCAGTATTTT. Amino acids: CASSFPGGSTDTQYF.